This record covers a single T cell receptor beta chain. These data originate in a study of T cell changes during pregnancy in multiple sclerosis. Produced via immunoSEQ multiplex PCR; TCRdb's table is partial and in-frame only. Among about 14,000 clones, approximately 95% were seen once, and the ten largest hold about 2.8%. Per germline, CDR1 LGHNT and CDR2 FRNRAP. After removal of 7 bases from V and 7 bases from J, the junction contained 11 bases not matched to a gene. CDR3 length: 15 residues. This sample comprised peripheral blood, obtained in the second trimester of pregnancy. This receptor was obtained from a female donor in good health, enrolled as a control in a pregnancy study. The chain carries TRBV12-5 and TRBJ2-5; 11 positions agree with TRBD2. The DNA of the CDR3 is TGTGCTAGTGCCTTGACTAGCGGGGCGAAGGGGACCCAGTACTTC. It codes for CASALTSGAKGTQYF.